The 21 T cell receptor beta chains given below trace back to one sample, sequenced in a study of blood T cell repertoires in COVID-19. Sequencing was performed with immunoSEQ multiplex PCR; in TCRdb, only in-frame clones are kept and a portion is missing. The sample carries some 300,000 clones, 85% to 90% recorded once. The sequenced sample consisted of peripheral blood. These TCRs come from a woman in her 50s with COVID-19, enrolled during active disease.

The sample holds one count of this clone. The DNA of the CDR3 is TGTGCCAGCAGCCAAAAAAAGGTGAAACAGGGGGCGGGCAATCAGCCCCAGCATTTT. It codes for CASSQKKVKQGAGNQPQHF. This chain connects TRBV9 to TRBJ1-5; 9 nucleotides line up with TRBD1. The CDR3 loop spans 19 amino acids. Germline V gives CDR1 SGDLS, CDR2 YYNGEE. J was trimmed by 2 bases and V by 4 bases; bases with no gene match: 16.

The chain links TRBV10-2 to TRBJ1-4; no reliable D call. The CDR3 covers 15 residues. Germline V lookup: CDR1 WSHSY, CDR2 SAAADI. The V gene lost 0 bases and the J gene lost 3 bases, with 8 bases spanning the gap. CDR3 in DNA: TGCGCCAGCAGTGAGTCGACCGGGGCTAATGAAAAACTGTTTTTT. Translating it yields CASSESTGANEKLFF.

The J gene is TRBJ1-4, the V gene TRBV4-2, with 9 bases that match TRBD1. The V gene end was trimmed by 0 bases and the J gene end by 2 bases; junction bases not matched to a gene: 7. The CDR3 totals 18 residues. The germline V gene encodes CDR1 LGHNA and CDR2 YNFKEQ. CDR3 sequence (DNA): TGTGCCAGCAGCCAAGACCGGGACAGGGCGGGTACTAATGAAAAACTGTTTTTT. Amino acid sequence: CASSQDRDRAGTNEKLFF.

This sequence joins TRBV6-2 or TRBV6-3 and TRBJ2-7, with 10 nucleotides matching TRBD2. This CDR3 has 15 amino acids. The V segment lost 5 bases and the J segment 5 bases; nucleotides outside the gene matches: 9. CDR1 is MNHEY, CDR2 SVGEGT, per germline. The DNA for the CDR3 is TGTGCCAGCAGTGACCCGAGTAGCGGGAGGCACGAGCAGTACTTC. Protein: CASSDPSSGRHEQYF.

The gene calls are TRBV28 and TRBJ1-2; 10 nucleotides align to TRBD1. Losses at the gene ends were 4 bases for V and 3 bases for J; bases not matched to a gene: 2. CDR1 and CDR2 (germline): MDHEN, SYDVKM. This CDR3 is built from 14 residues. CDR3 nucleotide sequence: TGTGCCAGCAGTTCCGGGACAGGGGACTATGGCTACACCTTC. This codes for CASSSGTGDYGYTF.

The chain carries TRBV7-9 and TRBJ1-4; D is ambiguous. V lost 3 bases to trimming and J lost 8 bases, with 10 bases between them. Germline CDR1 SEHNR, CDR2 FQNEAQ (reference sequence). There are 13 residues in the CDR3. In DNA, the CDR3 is TGTGCCAGCAGCTTCGAGGGAGAGGAAAAACTGTTTTTT. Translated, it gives CASSFEGEEKLFF.

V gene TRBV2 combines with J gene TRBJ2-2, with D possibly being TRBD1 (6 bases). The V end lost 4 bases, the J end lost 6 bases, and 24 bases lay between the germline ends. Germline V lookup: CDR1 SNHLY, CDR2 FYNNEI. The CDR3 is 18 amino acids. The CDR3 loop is CASSVWFGGQLLAGELFF. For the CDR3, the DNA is TGTGCCAGCAGTGTCTGGTTTGGGGGACAACTGCTTGCCGGGGAGCTGTTTTTT.

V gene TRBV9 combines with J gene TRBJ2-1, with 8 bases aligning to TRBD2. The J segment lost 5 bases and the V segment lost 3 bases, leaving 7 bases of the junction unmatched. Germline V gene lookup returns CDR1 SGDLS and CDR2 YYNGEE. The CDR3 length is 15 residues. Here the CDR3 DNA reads TGTGCCAGCAGCGCACGCACTAGCGGAAACAATGAGCAGTTCTTC. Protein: CASSARTSGNNEQFF.

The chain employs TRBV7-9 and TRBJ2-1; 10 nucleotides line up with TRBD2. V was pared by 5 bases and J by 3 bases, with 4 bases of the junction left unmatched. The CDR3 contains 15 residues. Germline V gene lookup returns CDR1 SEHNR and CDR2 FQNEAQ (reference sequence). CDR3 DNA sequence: TGTGCCAGCAGCACTACTAGCGGGGACTACAATGAGCAGTTCTTC. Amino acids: CASSTTSGDYNEQFF.

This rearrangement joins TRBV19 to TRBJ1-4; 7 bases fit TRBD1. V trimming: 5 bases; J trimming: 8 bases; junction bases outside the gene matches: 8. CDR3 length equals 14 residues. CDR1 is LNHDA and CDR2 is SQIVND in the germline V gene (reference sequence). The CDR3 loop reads CASSRTGLREKLFF. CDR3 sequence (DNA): TGTGCCAGTAGTCGGACAGGCCTTCGGGAAAAACTGTTTTTT. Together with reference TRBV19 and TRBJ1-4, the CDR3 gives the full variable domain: DGGITQSPKYLFRKEGQNVTLSCEQNLNHDAMYWYRQDPGQGLRLIYYSQIVNDFQKGDIAEGYSVSREKKESFPLTVTSAQKNPTAFYLCASSRTGLREKLFFGSGTQLSVL.

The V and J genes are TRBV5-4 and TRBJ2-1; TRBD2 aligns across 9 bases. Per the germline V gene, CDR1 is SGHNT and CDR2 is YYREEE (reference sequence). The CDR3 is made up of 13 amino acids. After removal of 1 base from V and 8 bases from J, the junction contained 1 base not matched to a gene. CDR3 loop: CASSLRGRDEQFF. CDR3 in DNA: TGTGCCAGCAGCTTGCGCGGGAGGGATGAGCAGTTCTTC.

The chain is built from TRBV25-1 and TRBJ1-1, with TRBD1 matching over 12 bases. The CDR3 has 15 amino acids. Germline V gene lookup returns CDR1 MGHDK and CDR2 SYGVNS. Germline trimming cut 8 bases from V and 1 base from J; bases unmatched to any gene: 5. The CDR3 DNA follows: TGTGCCAGCGCCGGGACAGGGGGCCGGAACACTGAAGCTTTCTTT. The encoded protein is CASAGTGGRNTEAFF.

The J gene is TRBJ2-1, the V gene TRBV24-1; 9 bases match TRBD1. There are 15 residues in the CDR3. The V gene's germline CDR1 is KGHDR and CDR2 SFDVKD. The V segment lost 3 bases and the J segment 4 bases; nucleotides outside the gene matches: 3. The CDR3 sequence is CATSDMTGGYNEQFF. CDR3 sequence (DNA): TGTGCCACCAGTGATATGACAGGGGGGTACAATGAGCAGTTCTTC.

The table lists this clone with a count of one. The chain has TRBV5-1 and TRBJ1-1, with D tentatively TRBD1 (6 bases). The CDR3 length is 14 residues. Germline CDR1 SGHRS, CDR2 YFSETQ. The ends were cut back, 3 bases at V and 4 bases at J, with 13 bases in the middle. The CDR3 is CASSYLGQPTEAFF. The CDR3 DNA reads TGCGCCAGCAGCTATTTAGGACAGCCCACTGAAGCTTTCTTT.

The chain's CDR3 is CASSSWPWQGVVSGNTIYF. In nucleotides, the CDR3 is TGTGCCAGCAGCTCATGGCCGTGGCAGGGGGTTGTCTCTGGAAACACCATATATTTT. The rearrangement uses TRBV7-9 and TRBJ1-3; 7 bases line up with TRBD1. The germline V gene has CDR1 SEHNR and CDR2 FQNEAQ (reference sequence). With V trimmed by 4 bases and J by 0 bases, 15 bases remained unmatched. The CDR3 is 19 residues long.

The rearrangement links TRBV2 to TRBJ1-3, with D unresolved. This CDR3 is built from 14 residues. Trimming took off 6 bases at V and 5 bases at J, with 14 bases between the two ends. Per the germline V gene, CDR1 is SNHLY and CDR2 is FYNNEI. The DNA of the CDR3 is TGTGCCAGCAGCCCACGGGGTTTTAGAAACACCATATATTTT. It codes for CASSPRGFRNTIYF.

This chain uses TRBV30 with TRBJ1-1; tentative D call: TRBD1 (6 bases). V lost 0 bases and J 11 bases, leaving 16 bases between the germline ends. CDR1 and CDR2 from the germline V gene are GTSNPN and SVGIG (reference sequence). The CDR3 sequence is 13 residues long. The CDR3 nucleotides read TGTGCCTGGAGTGTACGAGGGGGTCTCGGGGCTTTCTTT. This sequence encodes CAWSVRGGLGAFF.

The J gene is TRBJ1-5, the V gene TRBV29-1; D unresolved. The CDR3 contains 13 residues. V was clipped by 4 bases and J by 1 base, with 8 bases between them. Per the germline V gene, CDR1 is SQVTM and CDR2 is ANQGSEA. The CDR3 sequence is CSVVTGSNQPQHF. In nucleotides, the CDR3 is TGCAGCGTTGTAACGGGAAGCAATCAGCCCCAGCATTTT. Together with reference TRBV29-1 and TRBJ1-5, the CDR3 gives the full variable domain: SAVISQKPSRDICQRGTSLTIQCQVDSQVTMMFWYRQQPGQSLTLIATANQGSEATYESGFVIDKFPISRPNLTFSTLTVSNMSPEDSSIYLCSVVTGSNQPQHFGDGTRLSIL.

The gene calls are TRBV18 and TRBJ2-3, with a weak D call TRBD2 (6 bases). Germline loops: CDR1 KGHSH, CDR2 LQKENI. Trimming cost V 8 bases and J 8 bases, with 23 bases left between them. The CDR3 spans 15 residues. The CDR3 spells CASQEGLTSHPTQYF. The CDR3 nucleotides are TGTGCCAGCCAAGAGGGACTCACCAGCCACCCTACGCAGTATTTT. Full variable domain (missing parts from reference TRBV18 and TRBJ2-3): NAGVMQNPRHLVRRRGQEARLRCSPMKGHSHVYWYRQLPEEGLKFMVYLQKENIIDESGMPKERFSAEFPKEGPSILRIQQVVRGDSAAYFCASQEGLTSHPTQYFGPGTRLTVL.

Here the CDR3 reads CARRTRDRAYEQYF. In nucleotides, the CDR3 is TGTGCCAGAAGAACTAGGGACAGAGCCTACGAGCAGTACTTC. This sequence joins TRBV6-5 and TRBJ2-7; 7 bases line up with TRBD1. V was pared by 9 bases and J by 2 bases, with 10 bases of the junction left unmatched. Per germline, CDR1 MNHEY and CDR2 SVGAGI. The CDR3 is made up of 14 amino acids.

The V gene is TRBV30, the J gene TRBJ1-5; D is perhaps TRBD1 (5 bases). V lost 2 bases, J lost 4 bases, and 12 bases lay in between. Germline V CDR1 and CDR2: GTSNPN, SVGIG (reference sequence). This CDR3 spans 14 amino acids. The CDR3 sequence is CAWSLGQRNQPQHF. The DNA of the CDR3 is TGTGCCTGGAGTCTGGGGCAGAGAAATCAGCCCCAGCATTTT.